Following are 27 T cell receptor beta chains from one sample sequenced in a study of blood T cells in healthy people across ages. A sample-barcoded 5' primer and a J-beta primer mix were used in a second PCR of about 7 to 12 cycles. MiXCR was run by TCRdb on the 5' RACE reads, yielding one entry per CDR3 protein. The sample holds hundreds of thousands of distinct CDR3 sequences; less than 60% are singletons and the top ten take approximately 25%. The sequenced sample consisted of blood. The receptors stem from a man older than 75 in good health.

The chain links TRBV3-1 to TRBJ1-2; D possibly corresponds to TRBD1 (5 bases). The CDR3 has 15 amino acids. The germline V gene has CDR1 LGHDT and CDR2 YNNKEL (reference sequence). V was trimmed by 5 bases and J by 3 bases, leaving 16 bases between them. The CDR3 sequence: CASSERPGTDYGYTF. The CDR3 nucleotides are TGTGCCAGCAGCGAACGCCCTGGGACCGACTATGGCTACACCTTC.

The genes are TRBV6-6 and TRBJ1-1; the D gene is possibly TRBD1 (5 bases). The V gene's germline CDR1 is MNHNY and CDR2 SVGAGI (reference sequence). This CDR3 is built from 15 residues. V was cut by 2 bases and J by 7 bases, with 17 bases left in between. The CDR3 DNA is TGTGCCAGCAGTTACGGGAGGGCTCGGGACCGTGAAGCTTTCTTT. Translated: CASSYGRARDREAFF.

With respect to this clonotype: A much more abundant neighbour one base away suggests this may be a read error. V and J are TRBV6-6 and TRBJ1-4; D may be TRBD1 (5 bases). Trimming took 6 bases from V and 5 from J, leaving 22 bases between them. This CDR3 has 17 amino acids. Germline lookup yields CDR1 MNHNY and CDR2 SVGAGI (reference sequence). The DNA for the CDR3 is TGTGCCAGCAGCAGTACCCTCGCTGGGGCCCTGAATGAAAAACTGTTTTTT. It yields the protein CASSSTLAGALNEKLFF.

The chain is built from TRBV3-1 and TRBJ1-4; a possible D gene is TRBD1 (6 bases). Germline assignment: CDR1 LGHDT and CDR2 YNNKEL (reference sequence). The CDR3 runs 14 residues. V dropped 4 bases and J dropped 7 bases, with 13 bases sitting between them. The DNA for the CDR3 is TGTGCCAGCAGCCGCGGACAGATGGTTGAAAAACTGTTTTTT. Translated: CASSRGQMVEKLFF.

On this clonotype: A much more abundant neighbour one base away suggests this may be a read error. The chain combines TRBV5-5 with TRBJ1-1; 8 bases align to TRBD1. The CDR3 loop spans 13 amino acids. In germline, CDR1 is SGHKS, CDR2 YYEKEE (reference sequence). Losses at the gene ends were 4 bases for V and 9 bases for J; bases not matched to a gene: 8. CDR3 loop: CASSIGTGTKAFF. In nucleotides, the CDR3 is TGTGCCAGCAGCATAGGGACAGGAACTAAAGCTTTCTTT. The whole variable domain, remainder taken from reference TRBV5-5 and TRBJ1-1, is DAGVTQSPTHLIKTRGQQVTLRCSPISGHKSVSWYQQVLGQGPQFIFQYYEKEERGRGNFPDRFSARQFPNYSSELNVNALLLGDSALYLCASSIGTGTKAFFGQGTRLTVV.

The V and J genes are TRBV12-3 or TRBV12-4 and TRBJ2-1; D is possibly TRBD1 (6 bases). The V and J ends lost 9 bases and 3 bases respectively, with 15 bases between them. The CDR3 spans 14 residues. DNA for the CDR3: TGTGCCAGTCGCGCCGGACAGAGCTACAATGAGCAGTTCTTC. It specifies CASRAGQSYNEQFF.

There are a few counts of this clonotype. The chain couples TRBV6-5 to TRBJ1-6; 7 bases align to TRBD1. The CDR3 runs to 15 residues. Germline V gene sequence: CDR1 MNHEY, CDR2 SVGAGI. Germline trimming cut 7 bases from V and 8 bases from J; bases unmatched to any gene: 11. This CDR3 reads CASKPETGMDSPLHF. The CDR3 region has the DNA TGTGCCAGCAAACCCGAGACAGGGATGGATTCACCCCTCCACTTT.

The chain carries TRBV2 and TRBJ1-5; TRBD1 agrees at 9 bases. The germline CDR1 and CDR2 sequences are SNHLY and FYNNEI. The CDR3 covers 14 residues. Trimming took 6 bases from V and 3 from J; bases not matched to a gene: 3. The CDR3: CASRGQGHNQPQHF. The CDR3 DNA reads TGTGCCAGCAGGGGACAGGGACACAATCAGCCCCAGCATTTT.

The CDR3 coding sequence is TGTGCCAGCAGTCCCACGGGTGTGGGGTTGGGGCACGAGCAGTACTTC. This codes for CASSPTGVGLGHEQYF. This rearrangement joins TRBV6-5 to TRBJ2-7; perhaps TRBD1 as D (5 bases). The germline gives CDR1 MNHEY, CDR2 SVGAGI. V was cut by 5 bases and J by 5 bases, with 22 bases left in between. The CDR3 extends over 16 amino acids.

V is TRBV7-2 and J is TRBJ1-4; weak D call: TRBD1 (6 bases). Germline lookup yields CDR1 SGHTA and CDR2 FQGNSA. The V gene lost 5 bases and the J gene lost 6 bases, with 13 bases spanning the gap. This CDR3 region has 14 residues. The chain's CDR3 is CASSPRGGDEKLFF. The CDR3 DNA is TGTGCCAGCAGCCCCAGGGGCGGGGATGAAAAACTGTTTTTT. Full variable domain (outside the CDR3, taken from reference TRBV7-2 and TRBJ1-4): GAGVSQSPSNKVTEKGKDVELRCDPISGHTALYWYRQSLGQGLEFLIYFQGNSAPDKSGLPSDRFSAERTGGSVSTLTIQRTQQEDSAVYLCASSPRGGDEKLFFGSGTQLSVL.

This rearrangement joins TRBV6-2 or TRBV6-3 to TRBJ1-1; a weak D match, TRBD1 (6 bases). Trimming removed 6 bases from V and 4 bases from J, with 15 bases in between. The germline V gene encodes CDR1 MNHEY and CDR2 SVGEGT. The CDR3 contains 14 residues. CDR3 sequence reads: CASREDREPTEAFF. DNA of the CDR3: TGTGCCAGCAGGGAGGACAGAGAACCCACTGAAGCTTTCTTT.

This clonotype was picked up one time. The chain has TRBV6-2 or TRBV6-3 and TRBJ2-5; weak D call: TRBD1 (6 bases). CDR3 length: 14 amino acids. V was cut by 4 bases and J by 4 bases, with 13 bases left in between. The germline V gene encodes CDR1 MNHEY and CDR2 SVGEGT. The CDR3 here is CASSWYRARETQYF. CDR3 sequence (DNA): TGTGCCAGCAGTTGGTACAGGGCGAGAGAGACCCAGTACTTC.

V is TRBV7-3 and J is TRBJ2-5; 9 bases line up with TRBD1. The CDR3 sequence is 15 residues long. V shed 5 bases, J shed 11 bases, and the junction held 15 bases outside the gene matches. Per germline, CDR1 SGHTA and CDR2 FQGTGA. The CDR3 loop reads CASSKTGGYGNEQYF. The CDR3 DNA sequence: TGTGCCAGCAGCAAGACAGGGGGTTACGGCAATGAGCAGTACTTC.

In its sample, this clonotype was seen many times. A much more abundant neighbour one base away suggests this may be a read error. This chain uses TRBV6-5 with TRBJ2-5, with D possibly being TRBD2 (6 bases). The CDR3 totals 14 residues. Germline-derived CDR1 and CDR2 are MNHEY and SVGAGI. The germline V and J ends were trimmed by 6 bases and 11 bases, with 22 bases remaining between them. For the CDR3, the DNA is TGTGCCAGCAGGCAGGACTACGGCGGGGATGAGCAGTACTTC. Amino acids: CASRQDYGGDEQYF.

This sequence joins TRBV15 and TRBJ2-1, with unresolved D. V was trimmed by 1 base and J by 8 bases, leaving 12 bases between them. Germline V gene lookup returns CDR1 LNHNV and CDR2 YYDKDF (reference sequence). The CDR3 is 14 amino acids. The CDR3 DNA is TGTGCCACCAGCAGAGTGGCTAGGATCTATGAGCAGTTCTTC. Protein sequence: CATSRVARIYEQFF.

This clonotype was detected a few times. This chain links TRBV29-1 with TRBJ2-7; 8 positions match TRBD2. Germline CDR1 reads SQVTM; CDR2 reads ANQGSEA. The trim removed 3 bases at V and 7 bases at J, leaving 8 bases unmatched. The length of the CDR3 is 13 residues. The CDR3 sequence: CSVDGLARNEQYF. The CDR3 nucleotides read TGCAGCGTTGATGGACTAGCCAGGAATGAGCAGTACTTC.

This chain links TRBV5-1 with TRBJ1-6; 10 bases line up with TRBD1. Germline lookup yields CDR1 SGHRS and CDR2 YFSETQ. The CDR3 has 15 residues. With V trimmed by 0 bases and J by 8 bases, 2 bases remained unmatched. DNA for the CDR3: TGCGCCAGCAGCTTGGGACAGGGGGCATATTCACCCCTCCACTTT. Amino acid sequence: CASSLGQGAYSPLHF.

The sample holds a few counts of this clonotype. The chain combines TRBV7-2 with TRBJ2-4; 7 bases are shared with TRBD1. CDR3 length: 17 residues. CDR1 SGHTA and CDR2 FQGNSA come from the germline V gene. The trim removed 0 bases at V and 5 bases at J, leaving 10 bases unmatched. CDR3 coding DNA: TGTGCCAGCAGCTTAGCAGGACAGGATGAGTTGCAAAACATTCAGTACTTC. Protein: CASSLAGQDELQNIQYF.

V usage is TRBV7-2 and J usage is TRBJ2-1; 7 nucleotides line up with TRBD2. The CDR3 totals 15 residues. The V gene end was trimmed by 6 bases and the J gene end by 9 bases; junction bases not matched to a gene: 14. Germline V gives CDR1 SGHTA, CDR2 FQGNSA. The DNA for the CDR3 is TGTGCCAGCAGTGCCGGAGGAGCGGGGCAGGGTGAGCAGTTCTTC. Protein: CASSAGGAGQGEQFF. Together with reference TRBV7-2 and TRBJ2-1, the CDR3 gives the full variable domain: GAGVSQSPSNKVTEKGKDVELRCDPISGHTALYWYRQSLGQGLEFLIYFQGNSAPDKSGLPSDRFSAERTGGSVSTLTIQRTQQEDSAVYLCASSAGGAGQGEQFFGPGTRLTVL.

The rearrangement uses TRBV4-3 and TRBJ1-4; D might be TRBD1 (5 bases). CDR1 and CDR2 (germline): LGHNA, YSLEER. The CDR3 totals 17 residues. V was shortened by 0 bases and J by 1 base, with 12 bases between the two germline ends. The CDR3 protein is CASSQDLKGRTNEKLFF. Here the CDR3 DNA reads TGCGCCAGCAGCCAAGATCTCAAGGGACGAACTAATGAAAAACTGTTTTTT.

This clonotype was observed a few times. CDR3 bases: TGTGCCAGCAGTACCCTAGGAACAGGGCGTGGTGGCTACACCTTC. This encodes CASSTLGTGRGGYTF. V usage is TRBV28 and J usage is TRBJ1-2; D may be TRBD1 (6 bases). Germline loops: CDR1 MDHEN, CDR2 SYDVKM. This CDR3 region has 15 residues. V was cut by 5 bases and J by 7 bases, with 20 bases left in between.

The gene calls are TRBV9 and TRBJ2-1; no reliable D call. The CDR3 length is 16 residues. Between the trimmed V and J ends, which lost 0 bases and 0 bases, there was a span of 10 bases. Germline V lookup: CDR1 SGDLS, CDR2 YYNGEE. As DNA, the CDR3 is TGTGCCAGCAGCGTAGACGGGCCCAGCTCCTACAATGAGCAGTTCTTC. This gives the protein CASSVDGPSSYNEQFF.

The CDR3 bases are TGTGCCAGCAGTTCTCAGCGGGAGAGAGCAGATACGCAGTATTTT. Encoded protein: CASSSQRERADTQYF. The chain carries TRBV6-2 or TRBV6-3 and TRBJ2-3; 8 bases map to TRBD2. This CDR3 has 15 residues. The J segment lost 4 bases and the V segment lost 4 bases, leaving 7 bases of the junction unmatched. Germline assignment: CDR1 MNHEY and CDR2 SVGEGT.

The chain combines TRBV25-1 with TRBJ2-1; 10 bases line up with TRBD1. Trimming cost V 2 bases and J 15 bases; bases outside gene matches: 4. The CDR3 consists of 12 residues. The germline CDR1 and CDR2 sequences are MGHDK and SYGVNS. The CDR3 sequence is CASSEPGTGVFF. The CDR3 nucleotides are TGTGCCAGCAGTGAACCTGGGACAGGGGTGTTCTTC.

This clonotype was found a few times. V and J are TRBV27 and TRBJ1-3; 7 positions match TRBD1. Germline V gene lookup returns CDR1 MNHEY and CDR2 SMNVEV (reference sequence). This CDR3 has 16 residues. J was trimmed by 4 bases and V by 6 bases; bases with no gene match: 12. The CDR3 bases are TGTGCCAGCAGGGTTACAGGGGCAGGAGCAGGAAACACCATATATTTT. It codes for CASRVTGAGAGNTIYF.

This sequence joins TRBV20-1 and TRBJ1-4, with a possible D match to TRBD1 (5 bases). The CDR3 spans 13 residues. V was shortened by 3 bases and J by 5 bases, with 10 bases between the two germline ends. Germline-derived CDR1 and CDR2 are DFQATT and SNEGSKA (reference sequence). CDR3 amino acids: CSASQGRNEKLFF. DNA for the CDR3: TGCAGTGCTAGTCAGGGTCGGAATGAAAAACTGTTTTTT.

The sample holds a few counts of this clonotype. The V call is TRBV3-1, the J call TRBJ2-1; D possibly corresponds to TRBD1 (6 bases). Germline lookup yields CDR1 LGHDT and CDR2 YNNKEL (reference sequence). V was clipped by 0 bases and J by 7 bases, with 13 bases between them. This CDR3 has 15 amino acids. CDR3 coding DNA: TGTGCCAGCAGCCAAGATTGGACAGAGATTAATGAGCAGTTCTTC. It encodes CASSQDWTEINEQFF.